This is a list of T cell receptor beta chains from one sample in a study of regulatory dendritic cells for organ transplantation. Sequenced by immunoSEQ multiplex PCR; TCRdb stores in-frame clones only, minus some. The top ten hold roughly 2.2% of the sample, which has just under 30,000 clones, about 80% seen once. Material: memory CD4+ T cells from blood. The receptors originated from a human donor in good health. CDR3s include the opening cysteine and the closing phenylalanine or tryptophan. D genes are given only for firm matches. Rows give clone size only sometimes, using once, few, many, or a class for an expanded clone.

.,TRBV6-5,TRBJ1-5,.,TGTGCCAGCAGGGACCCTCGGAGCAATCAGCCCCAGCATTTT,CASRDPRSNQPQHF
.,TRBV7-2,TRBJ2-7,.,TGTGCCAGCAGCTTACGGGTCGGGAGCTCCTACGAGCAGTACTTC,CASSLRVGSSYEQYF
.,TRBV11-2,TRBJ2-3,.,TGTGCCAGCAGCCTTAACTCGGCAGATACGCAGTATTTT,CASSLNSADTQYF
.,TRBV7-2,TRBJ2-1,.,TGTGCCAGCAGCTTAGACGACCTATCCCGGTTCTTC,CASSLDDLSRFF
.,TRBV10-3,TRBJ2-7,.,TGTGCCATCATCCCAATCTCCTACGAGCAGTACTTC,CAIIPISYEQYF
once,TRBV27,TRBJ2-5,.,TGTGCCAGCTCCCCATGGGGCGGGCAAGAGACCCAGTACTTC,CASSPWGGQETQYF
.,TRBV4-2,TRBJ2-5,TRBD2,TGTGCCAGCAGCCTCCGAGCCGGGACTAGCGGGGGGGCCGGAGAGACCCAGTACTTC,CASSLRAGTSGGAGETQYF
.,TRBV7-2,TRBJ2-3,.,TGTGCCAGCAGCCTCCAACGTACCGGCACCTCAGCGGGTACGCAGTATTTT,CASSLQRTGTSAGTQYF
.,TRBV19,TRBJ1-5,TRBD1,TGTGCCAGTAGTATCCAGGGGGCTGGGTATCAGCCCCAGCATTTT,CASSIQGAGYQPQHF
.,TRBV7-8,TRBJ2-1,.,TGTGCCAGCAGCCACCGGGACGACGGGTGGGGGCAGTTCTTC,CASSHRDDGWGQFF
.,TRBV10-3,TRBJ1-1,.,TGTGCCATCGGTGAGTCCCAGAGCACTGAAGCTTTCTTT,CAIGESQSTEAFF
.,TRBV7-2,TRBJ2-2,.,TGTGCCAGCGGAGATAGACAGGCCGGGGAGCTGTTTTTT,CASGDRQAGELFF
.,TRBV6-1,TRBJ1-1,.,TGTGCCACCCGGCCAGGGTATCTGATGAACACTGAAGCTTTCTTT,CATRPGYLMNTEAFF
few,TRBV2,TRBJ1-1,.,TGTGCCAGCAGTGAAGCGGTGGCTTTCTTT,CASSEAVAFF
.,TRBV16,TRBJ1-5,TRBD1,TGTGCCAGCAGCCGACAGGGAAATCAGCCCCAGCATTTT,CASSRQGNQPQHF
.,TRBV28,TRBJ2-1,TRBD2,TGTGCCACCACCTCGGCGGGAGGGAACAATGAGCAGTTCTTC,CATTSAGGNNEQFF
.,TRBV28,TRBJ2-2,.,TGTGCCAGCACTCAAGGGGGTTTGGGGAACACCGGGGAGCTGTTTTTT,CASTQGGLGNTGELFF
.,TRBV6-5,TRBJ1-1,.,TGTGCCAGCAGTCCGGGTGCTGAAGCTTTCTTT,CASSPGAEAFF
.,TRBV4-2,TRBJ2-1,TRBD2,TGTGCCAGCAGGGGGGGCGGAGCGGGGGACAATGAGCAGTTCTTC,CASRGGGAGDNEQFF
.,TRBV7-9,TRBJ2-2,TRBD1,TGTGTAGGAGGACAGGGGAACACCGGGGAGCTGTTTTTT,CVGGQGNTGELFF
once,TRBV7-3,TRBJ2-5,.,TGTGCCAGCAGCTTGCTTGGACGACAGGCCCAGGAGACCCAGTACTTC,CASSLLGRQAQETQYF
.,TRBV7-6,TRBJ2-3,.,TGTGCCAGCAGCTTAAATTTGGCGGCAGATACGCAGTATTTT,CASSLNLAADTQYF
.,TRBV6-5,TRBJ1-1,.,TGTGCCAGCAGCCGCACTCGGGGAGGAACTGAAGCTTTCTTT,CASSRTRGGTEAFF
few,TRBV28,TRBJ1-5,.,TGTGCCAGCAGTTTCACGGGGGCGCGAAATCAGCCCCAGCATTTT,CASSFTGARNQPQHF
few,TRBV2,TRBJ1-1,TRBD1,TGTGCCAGCAGTGGTCGACAGGGGAACACTGAAGCTTTCTTT,CASSGRQGNTEAFF
few,TRBV11-3,TRBJ1-1,.,TGTGCCAGCAGCTTAGCGTGGGACACTGAAGCTTTCTTT,CASSLAWDTEAFF
.,TRBV10-3,TRBJ2-7,.,TGTGCCATCAGAGGCGGGAATGCATACGAGCAGTACTTC,CAIRGGNAYEQYF
.,TRBV9,TRBJ2-5,TRBD2,TGTGCCAGCAGCGTAGGGGGTCAGGTAGCGGGAGTTGAGACCCAGTACTTC,CASSVGGQVAGVETQYF
.,TRBV15,TRBJ2-1,TRBD2,TGTGCCACCAGCAGAGGGGGGACTAGCGGGGCCTACAATGAGCAGTTCTTC,CATSRGGTSGAYNEQFF